This T cell receptor beta chain was found in a study of blood T cell repertoires in COVID-19. The authors' processing: It was from reference gene primer amplification that nucleated cell counts were estimated. Repertoires were generated with immunoSEQ multiplex PCR, while TCRdb's copy carries only in-frame clones and drops some. V, J and clone size are those of that table, while D and trimming were read from the DNA. The data show about 400,000 clones, more than 75% seen once. The V gene lost 6 bases and the J gene lost 7 bases, with 16 bases spanning the gap. The CDR3 length is 15 residues. CDR1 and CDR2 (germline): SNHLY, FYNNEI. Participants were aged about 18 to 95 years, lived in under 25 US areas, and enrolled virtually. Cohort allocation depended upon clinical history that participants reported. The recovered donors of Cohort 3 showed two negative PCRs, clearance, or symptom resolution.

V gene TRBV2 combines with J gene TRBJ1-6; perhaps TRBD1 as D (6 bases). This receptor was identified in a woman in her twenties or thirties who had recovered from COVID-19. Sequenced input: PBMCs or T cells enriched from blood (not recorded which). The CDR3 loop reads CASRGLGTPNSPLHF. CDR3 in DNA: TGTGCCAGCAGGGGTTTGGGGACACCCAATTCACCCCTCCACTTT.